This T cell receptor (beta chain) was captured in a study of blood T cells in healthy people across ages. This clonotype was seen a few times. A second PCR of roughly 7 to 11 cycles used a sample-barcoded 5' primer and a J-beta primer mix. TCRdb called the 5' RACE reads again in MiXCR, with one record for every CDR3 protein. The sample records about 720,000 distinct CDR3 sequences, over 20% being singletons. V lost 0 bases and J lost 6, with 13 bases in between. CDR3 size: 15 residues. CDR1 is SGHVS, CDR2 FQNEAQ, per germline. The sequence came from a man aged 70-80 years in good health. The sample consisted of blood. The chain is built from TRBV7-8 and TRBJ2-3; weak D call: TRBD2 (6 bases). CDR3 bases: TGTGCCAGCAGCTTAGCCCGACTAGGAGGGGATACGCAGTATTTT. It specifies CASSLARLGGDTQYF.